This T cell receptor (beta chain) originates from a study of radiation and T cells in renal cell carcinoma. Study as a whole: Nephrectomy followed 15 Gy stereotactic body radiation by 4 weeks. Overall study findings and caveats: No pretreatment tumor biopsies were available for baseline clonotypes.

Sequenced by immunoSEQ multiplex PCR; TCRdb stores in-frame clones only, minus some. The data hold about 130,000 clones, with around 80% observed a single time. The time point was: blood 2 weeks post-SBRT. Treatment in this sample: 15 Gy SBRT to primary tumor, nephrectomy 4 weeks later. The patient's renal cell carcinoma had clear cell pathology. Germline V CDR1 and CDR2: MDHEN, SYDVKM. V was clipped by 5 bases and J by 7 bases; unmatched bases: 9. CDR3 length equals 14 residues. Remarks on this clone: Its antigen is unknown.

The V and J genes are TRBV28 and TRBJ1-1, with 8 bases identical to TRBD1. The sample consisted of blood, taken from a patient whose treatment included radiotherapy and nephrectomy. The source of this sequence is a man aged 50-59 years with renal cell carcinoma. The chain's CDR3 is CASSGGTGRGEAFF. In DNA form, the CDR3 reads TGTGCCAGCAGTGGCGGGACAGGACGTGGTGAAGCTTTCTTT.